This T cell receptor (beta chain) stems from a study of beta chain features in type 1 diabetes. Whole-study findings and limits: HLA influence on TCRB rearrangement stayed unresolved here. Cells with high TCR expression could be over-represented by cDNA sequencing. In all four CD4+ subsets, TCRB CDR3 length was significantly, moderately reduced in type 1 diabetes.

Points on this clone: No antigen is known for it.

Germline CDR1 and CDR2: SGDLS and YYNGEE. The ends lost 1 base at V and 5 bases at J; junction bases unmatched: 11. The CDR3 runs to 16 residues. Expressed TCRB transcripts were sequenced, since all the RNA that had been isolated was reverse transcribed. Some clones are missing from TCRdb's copy, which holds only in-frame ones; the method was immunoSEQ multiplex PCR. The sample holds about 160,000 clones, approximately 8.8% seen once. The receptor was derived from a young woman with type 1 diabetes. The chain links TRBV9 to TRBJ2-7, with 8 nucleotides matching TRBD1. Sequencing used central memory CD4+ T cells from blood. For the CDR3, the DNA is TGTGCCAGCAGCGTATCACCTAGGACAGGGATCCACGAGCAGTACTTC. Amino acid sequence: CASSVSPRTGIHEQYF.